This record covers a single TCR beta chain. This record belongs to a study of CXCR3-negative and CXCR3-positive naive CD8 T cells. UMI-labeled 5' RACE TRB cDNA libraries were prepared from the cells. TCRdb reanalyzed the 5' RACE reads, giving one entry per CDR3 protein sequence and no DNA. The listing records under 8,000 distinct CDR3 sequences. Looked up from germline, CDR1 is MDHEN and CDR2 is SYDVKM. The CDR3 has 14 residues. The sample taken for sequencing was naive CXCR3- CD8+ T cells from blood. Noted subset: CD45RO-CCR7+CD27+CD95- naive CD8+ T cells lacking CXCR3 (TNR3-). V and J are TRBV28 and TRBJ2-7. The sequence came from a human donor in good health. Some clones in this sample may be carry-over from other donors' samples. The CDR3 reads CASSFKAGAHEQYF.